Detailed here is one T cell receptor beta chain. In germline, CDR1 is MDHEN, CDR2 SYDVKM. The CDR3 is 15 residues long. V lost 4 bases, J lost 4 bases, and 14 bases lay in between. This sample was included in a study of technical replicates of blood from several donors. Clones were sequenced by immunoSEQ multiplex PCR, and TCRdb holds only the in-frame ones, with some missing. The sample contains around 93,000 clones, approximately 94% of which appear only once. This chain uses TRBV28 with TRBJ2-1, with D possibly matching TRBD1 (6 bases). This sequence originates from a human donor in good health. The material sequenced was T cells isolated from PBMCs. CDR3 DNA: TGTGCCAGCAGTTACGGACAGTCCAGATACAATGAGCAGTTCTTC. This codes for CASSYGQSRYNEQFF.